These 15 T cell receptor beta chains originate from one sample sequenced in a study of cytotoxic CD8 clonotypes in ibrutinib-treated CLL. Sequencing used immunoSEQ multiplex PCR; TCRdb keeps in-frame clones, though not all of them. The sample includes about 49,000 clones, about 70% of them seen just once. Specimen: PBMCs, collected after 12 months of ibrutinib treatment. The receptors come from a human donor with chronic lymphocytic leukemia.

The V and J genes are TRBV2 and TRBJ2-5; TRBD1 matches at 8 bases. The CDR3 runs 14 residues. Germline lookup yields CDR1 SNHLY and CDR2 FYNNEI. The ends lost 2 bases at V and 5 bases at J; junction bases unmatched: 4. The CDR3 bases are TGTGCCAGCAGTGAAAATCACAGGGGGGAGACCCAGTACTTC. Translation: CASSENHRGETQYF.

The J gene is TRBJ2-7, the V gene TRBV11-2; 10 bases fit TRBD2. The germline CDR1 and CDR2 sequences are SGHAT and FQNNGV. CDR3 length equals 15 residues. The V gene end was trimmed by 5 bases and the J gene end by 7 bases; junction bases not matched to a gene: 11. CDR3 DNA: TGTGCCAGCAGCCAACGCACGAGCGGGGGGGCTGAGCAGTACTTC. Residues: CASSQRTSGGAEQYF.

V and J are TRBV2 and TRBJ1-1, with D hard to call. Trimming took off 4 bases at V and 4 bases at J, with 7 bases between the two ends. There are 12 residues in the CDR3. Germline-derived CDR1 and CDR2 are SNHLY and FYNNEI. The CDR3 region is CASSVSGTEAFF. In DNA form, the CDR3 reads TGTGCCAGCAGTGTATCGGGCACTGAAGCTTTCTTT.

The J gene is TRBJ1-2, the V gene TRBV6-5; D unresolved. V was pared by 5 bases and J by 4 bases, with 17 bases between. Germline V gene sequence: CDR1 MNHEY, CDR2 SVGAGI. This CDR3 has 15 amino acids. Here the CDR3 DNA reads TGTGCCAGCAGTCCCCTAAGAGCAGCCATCTATGGCTACACCTTC. It codes for CASSPLRAAIYGYTF.

V usage is TRBV13 and J usage is TRBJ2-7, with no clear D. CDR1 and CDR2 (germline): PRHDT, FYEKMQ (reference sequence). This CDR3 region has 11 residues. Trimming shortened V by 2 bases and J by 6 bases, and 5 bases separated the two germline ends. CDR3: CASSLIGEQYF. The CDR3 DNA is TGTGCCAGCAGCTTAATCGGCGAGCAGTACTTC.

The chain has TRBV2 and TRBJ2-7, with no clear D. The CDR3 contains 13 residues. The germline V gene encodes CDR1 SNHLY and CDR2 FYNNEI. Trimming took off 7 bases at V and 7 bases at J, with 17 bases between the two ends. CDR3 coding DNA: TGTGCCAGCACCCCTACCTCCCCCTGGGAGCAGTACTTC. It yields the protein CASTPTSPWEQYF.

The V call is TRBV5-5, the J call TRBJ1-4; no clear D. The V end lost 4 bases, the J end lost 8 bases, and 9 bases lay between the germline ends. The CDR3 runs 12 residues. The germline V gene has CDR1 SGHKS and CDR2 YYEKEE (reference sequence). The CDR3 coding sequence is TGTGCCAGCAGCCGCACCCAGGAAAAACTGTTTTTT. This sequence encodes CASSRTQEKLFF.

V and J are TRBV9 and TRBJ2-7, with D unclear. The CDR3 is 15 residues long. In germline, CDR1 is SGDLS, CDR2 YYNGEE. V was clipped by 4 bases and J by 1 base, with 15 bases between them. Here the CDR3 reads CASSKGVLPSYEQYF. For the CDR3, the DNA is TGTGCCAGCAGCAAAGGAGTACTGCCGTCCTACGAGCAGTACTTC.

The rearrangement uses TRBV7-3 and TRBJ1-2, with 10 bases fitting TRBD1. The CDR3 contains 15 residues. CDR1 is SGHTA, CDR2 FQGTGA, per germline. Trimming at V came to 4 bases and at J to 4 bases, leaving 6 bases not matched to a gene. The CDR3 nucleotides are TGTGCCAGCAGCTCCGGGACAGGGGATACCTATGGCTACACCTTC. Amino acids: CASSSGTGDTYGYTF.

This chain connects TRBV7-6 to TRBJ2-7; TRBD1 agrees at 10 bases. Germline CDR1 is SGHVS and CDR2 is FNYEAQ. The CDR3 runs 18 residues. V was clipped by 6 bases and J by 0 bases; unmatched bases: 14. The CDR3 loop reads CASSPRQGALGVSYEQYF. The CDR3 region has the DNA TGTGCCAGCAGTCCTCGACAGGGGGCTTTGGGGGTCTCCTACGAGCAGTACTTC.

This chain uses TRBV4-2 with TRBJ2-5; D might be TRBD1 (6 bases). The germline V and J ends were trimmed by 1 base and 2 bases, with 17 bases remaining between them. CDR1 is LGHNA and CDR2 is YNFKEQ in the germline V gene. This CDR3 is 17 amino acids long. Here the CDR3 DNA reads TGTGCCAGCAGCCAAGTTGCAGGGGCCGCGGTTCAAGAGACCCAGTACTTC. Its protein is CASSQVAGAAVQETQYF.

The genes are TRBV5-4 and TRBJ2-7; TRBD1 matches at 8 bases. Trimming removed 4 bases from V and 0 bases from J; junction bases left unmatched: 6. Germline values: CDR1 SGHNT, CDR2 YYREEE (reference sequence). The CDR3 runs 15 residues. Here the CDR3 reads CASSVYRGSSYEQYF. DNA for the CDR3: TGTGCCAGCAGCGTATACAGGGGGAGCTCCTACGAGCAGTACTTC.

The rearrangement links TRBV5-6 to TRBJ1-1; no clear D. This CDR3 contains 11 residues. Between the trimmed V and J ends, which lost 2 bases and 9 bases, there was a span of 8 bases. Germline-derived CDR1 and CDR2 are SGHDT and YYEEEE. CDR3 nucleotide sequence: TGTGCCAGCAGCTTCGGGTCGAAAGCTTTCTTT. Protein product: CASSFGSKAFF.

The V call is TRBV2, the J call TRBJ1-1; weak D call: TRBD1 (6 bases). The CDR3 loop spans 14 amino acids. The V end lost 6 bases, the J end lost 4 bases, and 15 bases lay between the germline ends. The germline V gene encodes CDR1 SNHLY and CDR2 FYNNEI. Written as DNA, the CDR3 is TGTGCCAGCAGGGTGGCGGGGGGCTCCACTGAAGCTTTCTTT. It specifies CASRVAGGSTEAFF.

The rearrangement links TRBV29-1 to TRBJ2-7; TRBD1 is a possible D gene (5 bases). This CDR3 has 12 residues. Deletions cut 1 base from V and 2 bases from J, with 6 bases between. Per the germline V gene, CDR1 is SQVTM and CDR2 is ANQGSEA. The DNA of the CDR3 is TGCAGCGTTGAAGGCAGGGCCTACGAGCAGTACTTC. This codes for CSVEGRAYEQYF.